The clone carrying this T cell receptor (beta chain) came up a few times. This sample is part of a study of blood T cell repertoires in COVID-19. Study background: Samples representing acute and convalescent COVID-19 were sourced from the United States, Italy and Spain. PBMCs, B-cell-depleted T cells, or T cells provided the cDNA or gDNA that made up the material.

Authors' methods: Amplification with reference gene primers provided the estimates of nucleated cell counts. Method: immunoSEQ multiplex PCR; TCRdb's copy keeps in-frame clones and lacks some. V, J and clone size reflect that table, while D and trimming were determined from the DNA. The table has about 27,000 clones, approximately 80% seen once. The specimen sequenced was peripheral blood. This sequence originates from a man in his 70s with active COVID-19.

The CDR3 DNA reads as TGTGCCAGCAGATCAGGGGTGACTAATGAAAAACTGTTTTTT. It codes for CASRSGVTNEKLFF. This sequence joins TRBV6-6 and TRBJ1-4, with D perhaps TRBD1 (6 bases). The CDR3 sequence is 14 residues long. CDR1 is MNHNY, CDR2 SVGAGI, per germline (reference sequence). The V gene lost 6 bases and the J gene lost 2 bases, with 10 bases spanning the gap.